These 2 T cell receptor beta chains share one sample of origin, sequenced in a study of CD8 T cells in Susac syndrome. RNA, at roughly 0.45 to 1 ug, was reverse transcribed with random hexamers. TCRdb itself ran the immunoSEQ multiplex PCR reads through MiXCR, one entry per CDR3 protein. The sample records about 180,000 distinct CDR3 sequences, approximately 95% being singletons. The sample consisted of CD8+ T cells from PBMCs. These receptors came from a human donor with multiple sclerosis.

This clonotype appeared once. V usage is TRBV13 and J usage is TRBJ2-1; D gene ambiguous. This CDR3 is built from 15 residues. V shed 5 bases and J shed 4 bases, with 15 bases lying between them. CDR1 is PRHDT and CDR2 is FYEKMQ in the germline V gene (reference sequence). CDR3 sequence: CASSPRLGGYNEQFF. In DNA form, the CDR3 reads TGTGCCAGCAGCCCGAGACTGGGTGGGTACAATGAGCAGTTCTTC. Complete variable domain (other parts from reference TRBV13 and TRBJ2-1): AAGVIQSPRHLIKEKRETATLKCYPIPRHDTVYWYQQGPGQDPQFLISFYEKMQSDKGSIPDRFSAQQFSDYHSELNMSSLELGDSALYFCASSPRLGGYNEQFFGPGTRLTVL.

The gene calls are TRBV6-1 and TRBJ2-3; 9 nucleotides line up with TRBD1. The ends lost 5 bases at V and 5 bases at J; junction bases unmatched: 11. The CDR3 length is 16 residues. CDR1 is MNHNS, CDR2 SASEGT, per germline. CDR3 protein: CASSPRTGDPKDTQYF. The CDR3 DNA is TGTGCCAGCAGTCCCCGGACAGGGGACCCGAAAGATACGCAGTATTTT.